At least ten counts were recorded for the clone carrying this T cell receptor (beta chain). Indicated time point: newly diagnosed GD, antithyroid drugs for less than 3 months. Researchers made the TCR library from RNA that was extracted from PBMCs. The CDR3 length is 13 residues. Germline CDR1 reads SQVTM; CDR2 reads ANQGSEA. The germline V and J ends were trimmed by 7 bases and 3 bases, with 15 bases remaining between them. This specimen comes from a study of regulatory T cells in long-lasting Graves disease. Study information: Prior antithyroid drug treatment in newly diagnosed Graves' patients lasted under 3 months.

Relying on iRepertoire HTBI primers and Arm-PCR of CDR3 regions, the team built TCR beta libraries. Via MiXCR, TCRdb re-called the multiplex PCR reads, giving one row per CDR3 protein. The table lists 350,000 to 500,000 distinct CDR3 sequences, about 16% of them singletons. These data were likewise used in another study, on T cells in Graves' hyperthyroidism and ophthalmopathy. According to that study: Researchers barred patients who had uncontrolled infection, other autoimmune disease, pregnancy or lactation.

V is TRBV29-1 and J is TRBJ1-2; tentatively, D is TRBD1 (6 bases). The TCR was taken from a woman aged 30 to 39 with Graves disease. The sample consisted of peripheral blood mononuclear cells (PBMCs), taken at new diagnosis, from a patient treated with antithyroid drugs. CDR3 amino acids: CSADSQGYYGYTF. The CDR3 bases are TGCAGCGCCGACTCACAGGGCTACTATGGCTACACCTTC.